Each of the 13 T cell receptor beta chains below was sequenced from the same sample in a study of T cell repertoires in cytomegalovirus infection. TCRdb reanalysed the reads using MiXCR and keeps one entry per CDR3 protein. The sample consists of about 460,000 distinct CDR3 sequences, about 11% of them appearing once. The sample consisted of PBMCs. Receptor source: a human donor in good health (CMV status not recorded). Some clones in this sample may be carry-over from other donors' samples.

There are many counts of this clonotype. The gene calls are TRBV12-3 or TRBV12-4 and TRBJ1-1, with D perhaps matching TRBD1 (6 bases). The CDR3 has 12 amino acids. V was trimmed by 7 bases and J by 5 bases, leaving 11 bases between them. CDR3 sequence (DNA): TGTGCCAGCACCCCGGACAGAACTGAAGCTTTCTTT. Its protein product is CASTPDRTEAFF.

This clonotype was recorded at least ten times. The rearrangement joins TRBV7-2 to TRBJ1-2; D not certain. V lost 0 bases and J 5 bases, leaving 7 bases between the germline ends. The V gene's germline CDR1 is SGHTA and CDR2 FQGNSA. This CDR3 spans 13 amino acids. CDR3 loop: CASSLAGEYGYTF. As DNA, the CDR3 is TGTGCCAGCAGCTTAGCTGGGGAATATGGCTACACCTTC. Full variable domain (remainder filled in from reference TRBV7-2 and TRBJ1-2): GAGVSQSPSNKVTEKGKDVELRCDPISGHTALYWYRQSLGQGLEFLIYFQGNSAPDKSGLPSDRFSAERTGGSVSTLTIQRTQQEDSAVYLCASSLAGEYGYTFGSGTRLTVV.

This clonotype was recorded at least ten times. The rearrangement joins TRBV28 to TRBJ1-5; D remains unclear. The CDR3 loop spans 12 amino acids. Trimming removed 5 bases from V and 7 bases from J, with 9 bases in between. Germline values: CDR1 MDHEN, CDR2 SYDVKM. The CDR3 protein is CASSTGEQPQHF. In DNA, the CDR3 is TGTGCCAGCAGTACCGGTGAACAGCCCCAGCATTTT.

This clonotype was picked up many times. DNA of the CDR3: TGCAGTGCTCCCGGGACCGGCCTAGGGGAGCCCCAGCATTTT. Protein product: CSAPGTGLGEPQHF. The chain couples TRBV20-1 to TRBJ1-5, with D perhaps TRBD1 (5 bases). The germline V and J ends were trimmed by 5 bases and 8 bases, with 19 bases remaining between them. Germline-derived CDR1 and CDR2 are DFQATT and SNEGSKA (reference sequence). The CDR3 spans 14 residues.

This clonotype has at least ten counts. The chain uses TRBV28 and TRBJ2-5; 10 nucleotides match TRBD1. The CDR3 contains 14 residues. Trimming cost V 5 bases and J 2 bases; bases outside gene matches: 2. CDR1 and CDR2 from the germline V gene are MDHEN and SYDVKM. The CDR3 here is CASSEDRGQETQYF. DNA for the CDR3: TGTGCCAGCAGTGAGGACAGGGGGCAAGAGACCCAGTACTTC.

This clonotype was detected a few times. The rearrangement uses TRBV4-1 and TRBJ2-5; 10 bases map to TRBD2. With V trimmed by 1 base and J by 4 bases, 3 bases remained unmatched. The CDR3 has 15 amino acids. Per germline, CDR1 MGHRA and CDR2 YSYEKL. The CDR3 nucleotides read TGCGCCAGCAGCCAAGTTGCTAGCGGGAGAGAGACCCAGTACTTC. Translated: CASSQVASGRETQYF.

The sample holds a few counts of this clonotype. V and J are TRBV20-1 and TRBJ2-3; D not resolved. Germline V CDR1 and CDR2: DFQATT, SNEGSKA (reference sequence). The CDR3 runs to 12 residues. Trimming removed 0 bases at V and 11 bases at J, with 12 bases between. Written as DNA, the CDR3 is TGCAGTGCTAGAGATCCCCAGACTTGGCAGTATTTT. This encodes CSARDPQTWQYF.

This rearrangement joins TRBV29-1 to TRBJ2-1; TRBD1 or TRBD2 may be the D gene (6 bases each). Trimming took 5 bases from V and 1 from J, leaving 18 bases between them. This CDR3 has 16 residues. Germline-derived CDR1 and CDR2 are SQVTM and ANQGSEA. The CDR3 spells CSVRGAAFLSYNEQFF. CDR3 nucleotide sequence: TGCAGCGTTAGGGGGGCCGCCTTCCTGTCCTACAATGAGCAGTTCTTC.

This rearrangement joins TRBV13 to TRBJ2-1; 8 bases agree with TRBD2. There are 14 residues in the CDR3. Germline CDR1 and CDR2: PRHDT and FYEKMQ (reference sequence). Trimming removed 5 bases from V and 6 bases from J; junction bases left unmatched: 6. The CDR3 region is CASSQRTSFNEQFF. The CDR3 DNA follows: TGTGCCAGCAGCCAACGGACTAGCTTCAATGAGCAGTTCTTC.

This clonotype has ten or more counts. The chain has TRBV10-3 and TRBJ1-1; D gene ambiguous. The CDR3 length is 12 residues. Between the trimmed V and J ends, which lost 2 bases and 7 bases, there was a span of 8 bases. CDR1 is ENHRY, CDR2 SYGVKD, per germline. CDR3 loop: CAISETVREAFF. DNA of the CDR3: TGTGCCATCAGTGAGACCGTGCGTGAAGCTTTCTTT.

This clonotype is deemed medium-sized (0.01 to 0.1%). V is TRBV7-8 and J is TRBJ2-4; 10 nucleotides line up with TRBD1. With 6 bases clipped from V and 7 bases from J, the junction kept 3 bases outside the gene matches. The CDR3 spans 13 residues. Germline assignment: CDR1 SGHVS and CDR2 FQNEAQ. CDR3 bases: TGTGCCAGCAGTAGACAGGGGGCCAACATTCAGTACTTC. Protein sequence: CASSRQGANIQYF.

This clonotype was found many times. This chain uses TRBV4-1 with TRBJ1-5; D call uncertain. V dropped 1 base and J dropped 5 bases, with 15 bases sitting between them. This CDR3 is built from 16 residues. In germline, CDR1 is MGHRA, CDR2 YSYEKL. CDR3 sequence (DNA): TGCGCCAGCAGCCAAGTATCCGGGAGGAAGGATCAGCCCCAGCATTTT. Translating gives CASSQVSGRKDQPQHF.

This clonotype was found many times. The junction departs from the called germline gene at one end, perhaps through a read error. The genes are TRBV7-7 and TRBJ2-5; D is undetermined. The CDR3 is 14 amino acids. In germline, CDR1 is SSHAT, CDR2 FNYEAQ (reference sequence). DNA for the CDR3: TGTGCTAGCAGCTTAGGAGTAAATCAAGAGACCCAGTACTTC. This codes for CASSLGVNQETQYF.